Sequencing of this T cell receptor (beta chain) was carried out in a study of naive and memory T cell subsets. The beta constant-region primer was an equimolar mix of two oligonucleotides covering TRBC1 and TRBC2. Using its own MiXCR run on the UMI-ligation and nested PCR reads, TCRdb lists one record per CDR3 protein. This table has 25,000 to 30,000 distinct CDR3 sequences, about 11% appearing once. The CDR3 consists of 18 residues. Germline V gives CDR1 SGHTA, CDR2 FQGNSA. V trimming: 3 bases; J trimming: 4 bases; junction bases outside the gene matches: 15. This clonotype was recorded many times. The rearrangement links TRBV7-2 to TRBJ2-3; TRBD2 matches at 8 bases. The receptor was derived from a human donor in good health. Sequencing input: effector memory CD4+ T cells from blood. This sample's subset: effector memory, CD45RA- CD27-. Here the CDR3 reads CASSLSGTRRGVSDTQYF. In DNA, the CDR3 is TGTGCCAGCAGCTTGTCCGGGACTAGAAGGGGCGTTTCAGATACGCAGTATTTT. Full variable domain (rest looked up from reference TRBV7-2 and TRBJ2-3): GAGVSQSPSNKVTEKGKDVELRCDPISGHTALYWYRQSLGQGLEFLIYFQGNSAPDKSGLPSDRFSAERTGGSVSTLTIQRTQQEDSAVYLCASSLSGTRRGVSDTQYFGPGTRLTVL.